A selection of T cell receptor beta chains follows, all from one sample in a study of blood T cell repertoires in COVID-19. Clones were read by immunoSEQ multiplex PCR, and TCRdb kept only the in-frame ones, dropping some. The table includes roughly 180,000 clones, more than 85% detected once. Sample: peripheral blood. These receptors were obtained from a man aged 70 or older with active or convalescent COVID-19. Each CDR3 is given with its conserved first and last residue. The D gene is left open where the match is weak. Some rows mark clone size as missing; the rest say once, few, many or name a class of expanded clone.

d_gene	abundance	v_gene	j_gene	CDR3aa	CDR3nt
TRBD2	NA	TRBV6-6	TRBJ2-1	CASTRPGLASEQFF	TGTGCCAGCACCCGACCGGGACTAGCCTCTGAGCAGTTCTTC
NA	once	TRBV7-2	TRBJ1-6	CASSLTLTGNGSPLHF	TGTGCCAGCAGCTTAACCCTTACAGGGAATGGTTCACCCCTCCACTTT
NA	NA	TRBV21-1	TRBJ2-7	CASSKPMERGAYEQYF	TGTGCCAGCAGCAAGCCGATGGAACGGGGGGCCTACGAGCAGTACTTC
NA	NA	TRBV7-9	TRBJ2-1	CASSLALWQGNEQFF	TGTGCCAGCAGCTTAGCGCTATGGCAGGGTAATGAGCAGTTCTTC
TRBD1	once	TRBV7-2	TRBJ1-4	CASSLQGGDEKLFF	TGTGCCAGCAGCTTACAGGGGGGAGATGAAAAACTGTTTTTT
NA	NA	TRBV10-1	TRBJ1-3	CASSPSGTGNTIYF	TGCGCCAGCAGTCCTTCGGGGACAGGAAACACCATATATTTT
NA	NA	TRBV5-6	TRBJ1-6	CASSLGDLPSPLHF	TGTGCCAGCAGCTTGGGGGACTTACCTTCACCCCTCCACTTT
NA	NA	TRBV6-5	TRBJ2-6	CASSYRGIGANVLTF	TGTGCCAGCAGTTACCGGGGAATTGGGGCCAACGTCCTGACTTTC
TRBD2	once	TRBV28	TRBJ2-5	CASSRPPGGRGETQYF	TGTGCCAGCAGCCGCCCGCCCGGGGGGAGGGGAGAGACCCAGTACTTC
TRBD2	NA	TRBV18	TRBJ2-3	CASSLGLAGGTDTQYF	TGTGCCAGCTCCCTCGGACTAGCGGGAGGCACAGATACGCAGTATTTT
TRBD1	NA	TRBV5-6	TRBJ2-3	CASSLAPTGGVDTQYF	TGTGCCAGCAGCTTAGCCCCGACAGGGGGCGTAGATACGCAGTATTTT
NA	NA	TRBV6-6	TRBJ1-5	CASSYLRVSNQPQHF	TGTGCCAGCAGTTACCTCAGGGTTAGCAATCAGCCCCAGCATTTT
NA	NA	TRBV2	TRBJ2-1	CASRDPKTDSSYNEQFF	TGTGCCAGCAGAGATCCTAAGACAGATAGCTCCTACAATGAGCAGTTCTTC
NA	NA	TRBV18	TRBJ1-1	CASSPANVNTEAFF	TGTGCCAGCTCACCGGCCAACGTAAACACTGAAGCTTTCTTT
TRBD1	NA	TRBV28	TRBJ1-2	CASGDSSYGYTF	TGTGCCAGCGGGGACAGCTCCTATGGCTACACCTTC
NA	NA	TRBV30	TRBJ1-5	CAWSVPGLSNQPQHF	TGTGCCTGGAGTGTACCAGGTCTAAGCAATCAGCCCCAGCATTTT
NA	NA	TRBV15	TRBJ1-4	CATSRDPGKEKLFF	TGTGCCACCAGCAGAGATCCAGGGAAGGAAAAACTGTTTTTT
TRBD1	once	TRBV12-3/TRBV12-4	TRBJ1-6	CASSRDRGIPLHF	TGTGCCAGCAGTCGGGACAGGGGAATACCCCTCCACTTT
NA	NA	TRBV4-3	TRBJ2-5	CASSQDRSLEIGETQYF	TGCGCCAGCAGCCAAGACAGGTCACTGGAAATTGGAGAGACCCAGTACTTC
NA	NA	TRBV18	TRBJ2-4	CASSPVQGNLAKNIQYF	TGTGCCAGCTCACCGGTACAGGGCAATCTAGCCAAAAACATTCAGTACTTC
NA	few	TRBV19	TRBJ2-1	CASSIESPAGASYNEQFF	TGTGCCAGTAGTATTGAGAGCCCGGCAGGGGCCTCCTACAATGAGCAGTTCTTC
NA	NA	TRBV6-2/TRBV6-3	TRBJ1-4	CASSPRDFNEKLFF	TGTGCCAGCAGCCCCCGGGACTTTAATGAAAAACTGTTTTTT
NA	once	TRBV18	TRBJ2-2	CASSPFQETTGELFF	TGTGCCAGCTCACCGTTTCAGGAAACCACCGGGGAGCTGTTTTTT
NA	NA	TRBV7-8	TRBJ2-3	CASTRRTDTQYF	TGTGCCAGCACGCGGCGCACAGATACGCAGTATTTT
NA	NA	TRBV10-1	TRBJ2-3	CASSESRADTQYF	TGCGCCAGCAGTGAGTCGCGAGCAGATACGCAGTATTTT
NA	NA	TRBV3-1/TRBV3-2	TRBJ1-6	CASSPPEQPLHF	TGTGCCAGCAGCCCACCCGAACAGCCCCTCCACTTT
NA	NA	TRBV18	TRBJ1-1	CASSPGVWGTEAFF	TGTGCCAGCTCTCCGGGGGTTTGGGGGACTGAAGCTTTCTTT
TRBD2	NA	TRBV28	TRBJ2-5	CASAGGPLQETQYF	TGTGCCAGCGCGGGAGGGCCGCTGCAAGAGACCCAGTACTTC
TRBD1	NA	TRBV30	TRBJ2-4	CACLPDRARKNIQYF	TGTGCCTGTCTACCCGACAGGGCCAGGAAGAACATTCAGTACTTC
NA	NA	TRBV27	TRBJ2-7	CASSPGLSYEQYF	TGTGCCAGCAGTCCGGGACTCAGCTACGAGCAGTACTTC
NA	NA	TRBV6-5	TRBJ2-2	CASHQRAGELFF	TGTGCCAGCCACCAGAGGGCCGGGGAGCTGTTTTTT
TRBD2	NA	TRBV25-1	TRBJ2-7	CASTPPAGAGGREQYF	TGTGCCAGCACCCCCCCCGCGGGGGCGGGAGGAAGGGAGCAGTACTTC
NA	once	TRBV7-2	TRBJ2-1	CASSRTDYNEQFF	TGTGCCAGCAGCCGTACAGACTACAATGAGCAGTTCTTC
TRBD2	NA	TRBV6-5	TRBJ2-3	CASSPSGNTDTQYF	TGTGCCAGCAGTCCTAGCGGAAACACAGATACGCAGTATTTT
NA	NA	TRBV5-4	TRBJ2-2	CASSPPKPTGELFF	TGTGCCAGCAGCCCCCCCAAGCCCACCGGGGAGCTGTTTTTT
NA	NA	TRBV15	TRBJ2-5	CATSGDSLFETQYF	TGTGCCACCAGCGGAGACAGTCTGTTTGAGACCCAGTACTTC
NA	NA	TRBV7-9	TRBJ1-4	CASSLVAGLANEKLFF	TGTGCCAGCAGCTTAGTGGCGGGGCTCGCTAATGAAAAACTGTTTTTT
TRBD1	NA	TRBV7-9	TRBJ2-5	CASSPLATGDVETQYF	TGTGCCAGCAGCCCCCTCGCGACAGGGGACGTCGAGACCCAGTACTTC
TRBD1	NA	TRBV2	TRBJ2-7	CASSAQGAYEQYF	TGTGCCAGCAGTGCGCAGGGGGCCTACGAGCAGTACTTC
NA	NA	TRBV5-1	TRBJ1-2	CASSLVSGLGYTF	TGCGCCAGCAGCTTGGTTTCTGGGCTTGGCTACACCTTC
NA	NA	TRBV5-1	TRBJ2-7	CASTFLSPMEGEQYF	TGCGCCAGCACTTTTTTAAGTCCCATGGAGGGCGAGCAGTACTTC
TRBD1	NA	TRBV5-1	TRBJ2-1	CASSFFRQGSYNEQFF	TGCGCCAGCAGCTTCTTTCGACAGGGGTCGTACAATGAGCAGTTCTTC
TRBD1	NA	TRBV15	TRBJ1-2	CATSTPSGQANYGYTF	TGTGCCACCAGCACCCCTTCGGGACAGGCCAACTATGGCTACACCTTC
TRBD2	NA	TRBV24-1	TRBJ2-1	CATRNSGGASNEQFF	TGTGCCACCAGGAATAGCGGGGGGGCAAGCAATGAGCAGTTCTTC
TRBD2	NA	TRBV10-2	TRBJ2-5	CASNTGTKETQYF	TGCGCCAGCAATACCGGGACTAAAGAGACCCAGTACTTC
TRBD2	NA	TRBV5-1	TRBJ2-1	CASSFGFREGEQFF	TGCGCCAGCAGCTTCGGTTTTCGGGAGGGGGAGCAGTTCTTC